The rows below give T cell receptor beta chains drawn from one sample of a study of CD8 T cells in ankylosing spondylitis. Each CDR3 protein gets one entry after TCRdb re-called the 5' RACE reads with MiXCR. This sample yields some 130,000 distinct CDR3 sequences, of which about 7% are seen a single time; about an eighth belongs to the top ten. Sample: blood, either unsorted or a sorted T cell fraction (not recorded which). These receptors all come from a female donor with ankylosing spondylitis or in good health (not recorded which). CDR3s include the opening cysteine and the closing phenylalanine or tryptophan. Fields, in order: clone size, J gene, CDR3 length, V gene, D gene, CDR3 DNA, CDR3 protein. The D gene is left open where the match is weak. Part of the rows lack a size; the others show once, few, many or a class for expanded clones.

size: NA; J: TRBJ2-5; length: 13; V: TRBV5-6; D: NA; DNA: TGTGCCAGCAGCCCGGGGCAGACCAAGACCCAGTACTTC; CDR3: CASSPGQTKTQYF
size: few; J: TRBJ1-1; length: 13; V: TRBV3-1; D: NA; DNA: TGTGCCAGCAGCCAAAAAAGCAGAGCTGAAGCTTTCTTT; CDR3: CASSQKSRAEAFF
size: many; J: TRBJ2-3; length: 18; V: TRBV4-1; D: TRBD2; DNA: TGCGCCAGCAGCCAAGGATTGGTAGCGGGGGGGCCCAAAGATACGCAGTATTTT; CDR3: CASSQGLVAGGPKDTQYF
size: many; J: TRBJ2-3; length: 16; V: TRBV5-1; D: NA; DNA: TGCGCCAGCAGCTTGGAGCACCCGTCCCGCACAGATACGCAGTATTTT; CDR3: CASSLEHPSRTDTQYF
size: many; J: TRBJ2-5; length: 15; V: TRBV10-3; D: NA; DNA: TGTGCCATCAGTGAGTCGACGCAGGCCCCGGAGACCCAGTACTTC; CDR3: CAISESTQAPETQYF
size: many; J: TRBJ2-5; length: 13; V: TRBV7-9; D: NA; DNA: TGTGCCAGCAGCTTTCAAGGGGTCGAGACCCAGTACTTC; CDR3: CASSFQGVETQYF
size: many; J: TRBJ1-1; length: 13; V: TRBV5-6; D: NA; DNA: TGTGCCAGCAGCTTCGGCTTGAACACTGAAGCTTTCTTT; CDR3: CASSFGLNTEAFF
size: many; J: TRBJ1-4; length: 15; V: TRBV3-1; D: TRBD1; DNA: TGTGCCAGCAGCCAAGATGGGACAGGCGGAGAAAAACTGTTTTTT; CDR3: CASSQDGTGGEKLFF
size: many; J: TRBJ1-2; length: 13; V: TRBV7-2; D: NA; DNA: TGTGCCAGCAGCTTGCCAGACCTCTATGGCTACACCTTC; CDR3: CASSLPDLYGYTF
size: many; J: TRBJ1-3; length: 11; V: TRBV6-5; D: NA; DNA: TGTGCCAGCGGCTCTGGAAACACCATATATTTT; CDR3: CASGSGNTIYF
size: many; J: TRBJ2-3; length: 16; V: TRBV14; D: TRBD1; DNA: TGTGCCAGCAGCATTCCGGGACAGGGAAAATTAGATACGCAGTATTTT; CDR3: CASSIPGQGKLDTQYF
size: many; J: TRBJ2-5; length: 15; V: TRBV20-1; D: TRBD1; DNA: TGCAGTGCTTCAGGGGGCTCTAGCGCGCGTGAGACCCAGTACTTC; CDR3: CSASGGSSARETQYF
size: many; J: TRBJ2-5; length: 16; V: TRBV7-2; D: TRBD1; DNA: TGTGCCAGCAGCTTCGACAGGGTTGGGAAGCAAGAGACCCAGTACTTC; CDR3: CASSFDRVGKQETQYF
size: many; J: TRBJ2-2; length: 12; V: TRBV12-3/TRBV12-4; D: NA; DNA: TGTGCCAGCAGTCCCAACACCGGGGAGCTGTTTTTT; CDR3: CASSPNTGELFF
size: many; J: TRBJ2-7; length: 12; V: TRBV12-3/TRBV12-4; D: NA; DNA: TGTGCCAGCAGTTTGAGTACAGGGAAGCAGTACTTC; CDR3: CASSLSTGKQYF
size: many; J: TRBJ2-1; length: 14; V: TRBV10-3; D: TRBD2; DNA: TGTGCCATCAGTGACCGGGGGGGCCGTTTAGAGCAGTTCTTC; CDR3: CAISDRGGRLEQFF
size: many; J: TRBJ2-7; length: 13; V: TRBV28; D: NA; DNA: TGTGCCAGCAGTTTAGTCAGAAGCTACGAGCAGTACTTC; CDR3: CASSLVRSYEQYF
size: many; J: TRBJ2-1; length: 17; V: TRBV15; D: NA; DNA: TGTGCCACCAGCAGAGGCACAGGGATAGGCCTACACAATGAGCAGTTCTTC; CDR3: CATSRGTGIGLHNEQFF
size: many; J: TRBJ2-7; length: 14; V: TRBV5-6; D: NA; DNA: TGTGCCAGCAGCTTGGAGTTTGGGGGCTACGAGCAGTACTTC; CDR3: CASSLEFGGYEQYF
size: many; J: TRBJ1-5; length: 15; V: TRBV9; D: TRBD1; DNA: TGTGCCAGCAGCGTAGGGGACAGGGAAGCTCAGCCCCAGCATTTT; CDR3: CASSVGDREAQPQHF
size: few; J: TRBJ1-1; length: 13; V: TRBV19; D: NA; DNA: TGTGCCAGTAGTATTGGACAGAACACTGAAGCTTTCTTT; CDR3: CASSIGQNTEAFF
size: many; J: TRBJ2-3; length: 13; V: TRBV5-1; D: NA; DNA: TGCGCCAGCAGCTTGATGAGCCGGGATACGCAGTATTTT; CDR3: CASSLMSRDTQYF
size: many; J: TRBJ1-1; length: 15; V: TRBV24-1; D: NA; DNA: TGTGCCACCAGTGAATCAGGAGATTTGAACACTGAAGCTTTCTTT; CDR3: CATSESGDLNTEAFF
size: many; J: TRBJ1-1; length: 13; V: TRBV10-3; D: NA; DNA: TGTGCCATCAGTGTTGGGGGATTTACTGAAGCTTTCTTT; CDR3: CAISVGGFTEAFF
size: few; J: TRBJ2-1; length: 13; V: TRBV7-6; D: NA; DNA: TGTGCCAACAGCTTCGTAAGGGACGATGAGCAGTTCTTC; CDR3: CANSFVRDDEQFF
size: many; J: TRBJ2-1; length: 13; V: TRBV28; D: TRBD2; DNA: TGTGCCGTGCGGGGGGGCTCCTACAATGAGCAGTTCTTC; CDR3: CAVRGGSYNEQFF
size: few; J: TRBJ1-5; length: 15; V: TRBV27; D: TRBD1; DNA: TGTGCCAGCAGTGCACAGGGGTGGGGCAATCAGCCCCAGCATTTT; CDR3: CASSAQGWGNQPQHF
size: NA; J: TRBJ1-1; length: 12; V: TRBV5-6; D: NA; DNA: TGTGCCGGACAAAGCCAGAACACTGAAGCTTTCTTT; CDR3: CAGQSQNTEAFF
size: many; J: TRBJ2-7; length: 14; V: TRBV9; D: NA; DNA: TGTGCCAGCAGCGTCACGACAGTCCCCTACGAGCAGTACTTC; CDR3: CASSVTTVPYEQYF
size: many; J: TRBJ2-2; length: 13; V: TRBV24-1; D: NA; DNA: TGTGCCACCAGTGCCCATTACACCGGGGAGCTGTTTTTT; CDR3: CATSAHYTGELFF
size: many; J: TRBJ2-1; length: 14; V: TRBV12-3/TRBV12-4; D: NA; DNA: TGTGCCAGCAGTTCGACGACTAGTAGAGATGAGCAGTTCTTC; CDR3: CASSSTTSRDEQFF
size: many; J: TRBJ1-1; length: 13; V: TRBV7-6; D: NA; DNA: TGTGCCAGCAGCTCGATACAGGGTACAGAAGCTTTCTTT; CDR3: CASSSIQGTEAFF
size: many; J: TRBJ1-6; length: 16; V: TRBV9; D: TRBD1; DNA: TGTGCCAGCAGCGCTTCCGGACAGGGGGCGGAATCACCCCTCCACTTT; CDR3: CASSASGQGAESPLHF
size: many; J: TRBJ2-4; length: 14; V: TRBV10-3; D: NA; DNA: TGTGCCATCAGTGAGGGCCGAGACAAAAACATTCAGTACTTC; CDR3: CAISEGRDKNIQYF
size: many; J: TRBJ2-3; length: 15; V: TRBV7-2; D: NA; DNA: TGTGCCAGCAGCTTAGGGGGGAGGAGCACAGATACGCAGTATTTT; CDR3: CASSLGGRSTDTQYF
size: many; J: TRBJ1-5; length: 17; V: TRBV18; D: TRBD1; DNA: TGTGCCAGCTCACCAATTAACGCAGGGGGCAATAGTGGGGCCCAGCATTTT; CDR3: CASSPINAGGNSGAQHF
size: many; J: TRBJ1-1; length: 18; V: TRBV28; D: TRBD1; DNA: TGTGCCAGCACCCCGGGGACAGGGAAGGGATTTTCGAACACTGAAGCTTTCTTT; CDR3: CASTPGTGKGFSNTEAFF
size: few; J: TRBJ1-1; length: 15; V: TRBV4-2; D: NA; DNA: TGTGCCAGCAGCCGCCAAACATCCGGGGTCACTGAAGCTTTCTTT; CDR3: CASSRQTSGVTEAFF
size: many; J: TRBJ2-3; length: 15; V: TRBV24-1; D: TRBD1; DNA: TGTGCCACCAGTGCCCGGGACAGGGGCCGGTATACGCAGTATTTT; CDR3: CATSARDRGRYTQYF
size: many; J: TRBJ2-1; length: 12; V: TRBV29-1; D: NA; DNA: TGCAGCGTGAGGTTTTATGACAATGAGCAGTTCTTC; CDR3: CSVRFYDNEQFF
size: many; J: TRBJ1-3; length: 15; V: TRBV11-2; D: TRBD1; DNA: TGTGCCAGCAGCCCCACAGGGGGAGGCGGAAACACCATATATTTT; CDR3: CASSPTGGGGNTIYF
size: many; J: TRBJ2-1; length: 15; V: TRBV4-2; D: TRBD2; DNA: TGTGCCAGCAGACCAAATAGCGGGGGGTCCAATGAGCAGTTCTTC; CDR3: CASRPNSGGSNEQFF
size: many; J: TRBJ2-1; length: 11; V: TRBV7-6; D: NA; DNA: TGTGCCAGCAGCTTTTACAATGAGCAGTTCTTC; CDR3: CASSFYNEQFF
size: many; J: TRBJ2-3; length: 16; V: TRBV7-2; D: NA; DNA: TGTGCCAGCAGCTTAGGGTTCGGCGGGAGCACAGATACGCAGTATTTT; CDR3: CASSLGFGGSTDTQYF
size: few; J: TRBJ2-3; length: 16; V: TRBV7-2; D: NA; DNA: TGTGCCAGCAGCTTAGAGCCTAGCGTCAGCACAGATACGCAGTATTTT; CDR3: CASSLEPSVSTDTQYF
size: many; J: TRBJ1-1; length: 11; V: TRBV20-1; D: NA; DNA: TGCAGTGCTAGAGATCAGGCAGAAGCTTTCTTT; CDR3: CSARDQAEAFF